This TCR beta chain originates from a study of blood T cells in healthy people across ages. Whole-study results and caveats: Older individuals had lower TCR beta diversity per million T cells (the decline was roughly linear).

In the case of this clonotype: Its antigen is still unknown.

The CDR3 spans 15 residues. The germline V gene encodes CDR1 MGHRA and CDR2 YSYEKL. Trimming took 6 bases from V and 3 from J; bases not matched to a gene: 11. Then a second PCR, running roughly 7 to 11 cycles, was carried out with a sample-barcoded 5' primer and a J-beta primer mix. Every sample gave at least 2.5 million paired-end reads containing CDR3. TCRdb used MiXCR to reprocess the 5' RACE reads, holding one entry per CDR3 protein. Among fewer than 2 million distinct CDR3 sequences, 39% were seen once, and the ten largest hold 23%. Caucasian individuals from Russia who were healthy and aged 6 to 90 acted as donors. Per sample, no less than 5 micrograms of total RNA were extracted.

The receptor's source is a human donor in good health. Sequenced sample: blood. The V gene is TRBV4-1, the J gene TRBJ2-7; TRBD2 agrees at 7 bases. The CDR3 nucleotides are TGCGCCAGCAGTCGCGTGGTGGGACTACACTACGAGCAGTACTTC. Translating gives CASSRVVGLHYEQYF.